A single sample is the source of the 16 T cell receptor beta chains below, sequenced in a study of shared clonotypes between healthy human individuals. Libraries were prepared by immunoSEQ multiplex PCR; TCRdb keeps only in-frame clonotypes and omits some of them. The data hold around 2.3 million clones, with almost 96% observed a single time. Sequenced sample: naive CD4+ T cells sorted from blood. The subset: CD45RA+ positively selected. The receptor source for this set is a man aged 18-30 years in good health.

The J gene is TRBJ1-2, the V gene TRBV4-1; D is unresolved. V was pared by 1 base and J by 9 bases, with 18 bases between. Germline CDR1 MGHRA, CDR2 YSYEKL. This CDR3 contains 15 residues. CDR3 nucleotide sequence: TGCGCCAGCAGCCAAGGTAGAGGGAGGCAGGAAAGCTACACCTTC. Translation gives CASSQGRGRQESYTF.

The gene calls are TRBV7-2 and TRBJ1-2; D is unclear. V was trimmed by 1 base and J by 2 bases, leaving 8 bases between them. Looked up from germline, CDR1 is SGHTA and CDR2 is FQGNSA. The CDR3 extends over 14 amino acids. The CDR3 loop is CASSLEPGNYGYTF. In DNA form, the CDR3 reads TGTGCCAGCAGCTTAGAGCCCGGGAACTATGGCTACACCTTC.

The chain recombines TRBV5-7 with TRBJ1-3, with D maybe TRBD1 (5 bases). TRBV5-7 is an ORF; its function is uncertain. Trimming left V 1 base short and J 5 bases short, with 7 bases between. The CDR3 totals 13 residues. The CDR3 loop reads CASSLRGRNTIYF. The DNA for the CDR3 is TGTGCCAGCAGCTTGAGGGGAAGAAACACCATATATTTT.

Details on this clone: The same CDR3 arises from other DNA sequences in this sample as well. This chain connects TRBV29-1 to TRBJ2-5, with 7 bases that match TRBD1. The CDR3 consists of 12 residues. V shed 6 bases and J 2 bases; nucleotides not matched to a gene: 3. Germline CDR1 and CDR2: SQVTM and ANQGSEA. CDR3 coding DNA: TGCAGCGTGGCCAGGGGGCAAGAGACCCAGTACTTC. Protein sequence: CSVARGQETQYF. Filled out from reference TRBV29-1 and TRBJ2-5, the complete variable domain reads SAVISQKPSRDICQRGTSLTIQCQVDSQVTMMFWYRQQPGQSLTLIATANQGSEATYESGFVIDKFPISRPNLTFSTLTVSNMSPEDSSIYLCSVARGQETQYFGPGTRLLVL.

V is TRBV28 and J is TRBJ1-5, with D perhaps TRBD1 (6 bases). Per the germline V gene, CDR1 is MDHEN and CDR2 is SYDVKM. This CDR3 region has 18 residues. V lost 2 bases, J lost 0 bases, and 17 bases lay in between. CDR3 in DNA: TGTGCCAGCAGTTTAGCGGGACACCTATCCTATAGCAATCAGCCCCAGCATTTT. It encodes CASSLAGHLSYSNQPQHF.

This chain links TRBV7-2 with TRBJ1-5, with TRBD1 matching 7 bases. The length of the CDR3 is 15 residues. The trim removed 0 bases at V and 11 bases at J, leaving 10 bases unmatched. From germline, CDR1 is SGHTA and CDR2 FQGNSA. CDR3 region: CASSLATGVIIAQHF. DNA of the CDR3: TGTGCCAGCAGCTTAGCAACAGGGGTTATCATAGCCCAGCATTTT.

The rearrangement uses TRBV5-5 and TRBJ2-3, with D hard to call. With 2 bases removed from V and 0 bases from J, the gap between germline ends came to 10 bases. The CDR3 loop spans 15 amino acids. Looked up from germline, CDR1 is SGHKS and CDR2 is YYEKEE (reference sequence). DNA of the CDR3: TGTGCCAGCAGCTTAAGGACCACAAGCACAGATACGCAGTATTTT. Translation gives CASSLRTTSTDTQYF.

On this clone itself: This specimen includes other DNA sequences encoding the same CDR3. The chain recombines TRBV5-4 with TRBJ1-5; no firm D call. Germline CDR1 is SGHNT and CDR2 is YYREEE (reference sequence). The CDR3 totals 12 residues. Trimming cost V 0 bases and J 6 bases, with 4 bases left between them. The CDR3 here is CASSLDSQPQHF. CDR3 nucleotides: TGTGCCAGCAGCTTGGATAGTCAGCCCCAGCATTTT.

The chain carries TRBV7-9 and TRBJ1-2, with TRBD1 matching over 11 bases. The CDR3 runs 17 residues. Germline V lookup: CDR1 SEHNR, CDR2 FQNEAQ (reference sequence). Trimming at V came to 6 bases and at J to 8 bases, leaving 17 bases not matched to a gene. The CDR3 sequence is CASSRWTGGAISHGYTF. In DNA, the CDR3 is TGTGCCAGCAGTCGATGGACAGGGGGCGCGATCTCTCACGGCTACACCTTC.

The rearrangement joins TRBV13 to TRBJ1-1; D is possibly TRBD1 (5 bases). This CDR3 region has 13 residues. V was cut by 5 bases and J by 1 base, with 8 bases left in between. Germline V gene lookup returns CDR1 PRHDT and CDR2 FYEKMQ (reference sequence). The CDR3 nucleotides are TGTGCCAGCAGCGCCGGACAGAACACTGAAGCTTTCTTT. This codes for CASSAGQNTEAFF.

This clone showed up just once. The chain combines TRBV7-9 with TRBJ2-5; the match to TRBD1 covers 7 bases. CDR1 is SEHNR and CDR2 is FQNEAQ in the germline V gene (reference sequence). The CDR3 loop spans 15 amino acids. Losses at the gene ends were 0 bases for V and 5 bases for J; bases not matched to a gene: 6. The CDR3 bases are TGTGCCAGCAGCTTAGCGGTAGGGGGCCCGGAGACCCAGTACTTC. Protein product: CASSLAVGGPETQYF.

A word on this clone: The same CDR3 is also encoded by other DNA sequences in this sample. The chain recombines TRBV5-1 with TRBJ2-2, with 10 bases identical to TRBD2. With 5 bases clipped from V and 0 bases from J, the junction kept 4 bases outside the gene matches. CDR1 is SGHRS, CDR2 YFSETQ, per germline. The CDR3 has 16 amino acids. The CDR3 nucleotides read TGCGCCAGCAGTTCTGGACTAGCGGCGAACACCGGGGAGCTGTTTTTT. Translation gives CASSSGLAANTGELFF.

In the case of this clone: Other DNA sequences in the same sample also yield this CDR3. In nucleotides, the CDR3 is TGTGCCAGCAGTGAAGGGACTAGCGGACTGTCCTACGAGCAGTACTTC. The encoded protein is CASSEGTSGLSYEQYF. V is TRBV6-1 and J is TRBJ2-7; TRBD2 matches 10 bases. The CDR3 spans 16 residues. From germline, CDR1 is MNHNS and CDR2 SASEGT. V shed 1 base, J shed 1 base, and the junction held 4 bases outside the gene matches.

The V gene is TRBV14, the J gene TRBJ2-7; D not resolved. V was trimmed by 3 bases and J by 2 bases, leaving 14 bases between them. Germline values: CDR1 SGHDN, CDR2 FVKESK. The CDR3 sequence is 15 residues long. In nucleotides, the CDR3 is TGTGCCAGCAGCCATGGCACACCAACCCCCTACGAGCAGTACTTC. It yields the protein CASSHGTPTPYEQYF.

This sequence joins TRBV27 and TRBJ2-2, with D maybe TRBD2 (6 bases). The CDR3 runs 15 residues. The ends were cut back, 7 bases at V and 4 bases at J, with 16 bases in the middle. CDR1 is MNHEY, CDR2 SMNVEV, per germline (reference sequence). The CDR3 nucleotides are TGTGCCAGCAAGAGGGAGGACCGACGCACCGGGGAGCTGTTTTTT. Translation gives CASKREDRRTGELFF.

J is TRBJ2-5 and V is TRBV5-1; 7 bases are a match to TRBD1. V trimming: 4 bases; J trimming: 5 bases; junction bases outside the gene matches: 8. Germline CDR1 is SGHRS and CDR2 is YFSETQ. The CDR3 length is 14 residues. CDR3 sequence: CASSPRQGRETQYF. DNA for the CDR3: TGCGCCAGCAGCCCAAGACAGGGACGGGAGACCCAGTACTTC.